Sequencing of this T cell receptor beta chain was carried out in a study of shared clonotypes between healthy human individuals. V was trimmed by 3 bases and J by 1 base, leaving 9 bases between them. This CDR3 is 14 amino acids long. Germline V lookup: CDR1 LNHDA, CDR2 SQIVND (reference sequence). Some clones are missing from TCRdb's copy, which holds only in-frame ones; the method was immunoSEQ multiplex PCR. The profile covers millions of clones, with over 85% appearing a single time and around 0.14% taken by the ten largest. This clone was detected only a few times. The chain employs TRBV19 and TRBJ1-1; D is unresolved. Material for sequencing was naive CD4+ T cells sorted from blood. As for subset: CD45RA+ positively selected. This TCR was sampled from a man younger than 30 in good health. CDR3 bases: TGTGCCAGTAGTATGTGGGGAGGGAACACTGAAGCTTTCTTT. Protein: CASSMWGGNTEAFF.